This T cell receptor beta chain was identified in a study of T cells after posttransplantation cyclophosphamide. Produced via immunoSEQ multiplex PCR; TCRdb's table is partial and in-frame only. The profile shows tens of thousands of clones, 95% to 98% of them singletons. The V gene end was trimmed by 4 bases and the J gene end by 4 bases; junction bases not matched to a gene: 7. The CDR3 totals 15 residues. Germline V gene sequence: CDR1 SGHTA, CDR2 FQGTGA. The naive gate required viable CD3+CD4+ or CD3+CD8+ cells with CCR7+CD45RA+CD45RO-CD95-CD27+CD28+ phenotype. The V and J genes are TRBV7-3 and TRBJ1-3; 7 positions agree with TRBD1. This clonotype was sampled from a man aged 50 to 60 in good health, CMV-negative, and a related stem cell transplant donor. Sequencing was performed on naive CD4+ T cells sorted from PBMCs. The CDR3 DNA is TGTGCCAGCAGCTCCGTACAGGGGAGCGGAAACACCATATATTTT. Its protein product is CASSSVQGSGNTIYF. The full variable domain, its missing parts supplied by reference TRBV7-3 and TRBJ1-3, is GAGVSQTPSNKVTEKGKYVELRCDPISGHTALYWYRQSLGQGPEFLIYFQGTGAADDSGLPNDRFFAVRPEGSVSTLKIQRTERGDSAVYLCASSSVQGSGNTIYFGEGSWLTVV.